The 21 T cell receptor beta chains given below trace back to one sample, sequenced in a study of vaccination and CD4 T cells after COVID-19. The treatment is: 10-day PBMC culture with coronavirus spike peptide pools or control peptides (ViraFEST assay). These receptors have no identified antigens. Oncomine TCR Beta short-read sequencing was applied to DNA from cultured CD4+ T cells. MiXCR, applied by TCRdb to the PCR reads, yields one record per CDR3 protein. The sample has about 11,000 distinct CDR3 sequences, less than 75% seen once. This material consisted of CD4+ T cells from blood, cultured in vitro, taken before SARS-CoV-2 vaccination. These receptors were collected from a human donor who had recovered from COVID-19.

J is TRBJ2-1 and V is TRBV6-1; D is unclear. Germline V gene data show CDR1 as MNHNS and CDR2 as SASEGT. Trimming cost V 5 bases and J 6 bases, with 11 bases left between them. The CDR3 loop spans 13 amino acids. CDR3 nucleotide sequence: TGTGCCAGCAGTCTCGACTTTCCCAATGAGCAGTTCTTC. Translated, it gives CASSLDFPNEQFF.

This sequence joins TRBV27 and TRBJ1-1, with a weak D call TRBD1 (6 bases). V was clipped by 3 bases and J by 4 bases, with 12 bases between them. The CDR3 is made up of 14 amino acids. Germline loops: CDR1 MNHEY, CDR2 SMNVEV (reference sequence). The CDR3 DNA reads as TGTGCCAGCAGTTTCGGTCCAGGGGTCACTGAAGCTTTCTTT. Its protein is CASSFGPGVTEAFF.

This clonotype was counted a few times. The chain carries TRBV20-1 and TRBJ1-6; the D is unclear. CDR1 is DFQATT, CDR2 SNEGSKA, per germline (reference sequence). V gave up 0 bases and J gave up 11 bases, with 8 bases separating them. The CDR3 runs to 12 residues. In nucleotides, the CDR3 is TGCAGTGCTAGAGATTTGGGGACACCCCTCCACTTT. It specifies CSARDLGTPLHF.

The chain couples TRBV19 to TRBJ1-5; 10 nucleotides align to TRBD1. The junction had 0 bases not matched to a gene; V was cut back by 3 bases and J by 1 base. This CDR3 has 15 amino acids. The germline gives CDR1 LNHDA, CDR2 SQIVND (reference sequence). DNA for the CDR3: TGTGCCAGTAGTATGACAGGGGGCAGCAATCAGCCCCAGCATTTT. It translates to CASSMTGGSNQPQHF.

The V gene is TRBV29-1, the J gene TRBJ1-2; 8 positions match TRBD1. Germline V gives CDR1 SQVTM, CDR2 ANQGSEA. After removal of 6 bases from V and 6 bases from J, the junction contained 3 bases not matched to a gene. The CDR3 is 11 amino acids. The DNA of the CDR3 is TGCAGCGTCACAGGGGGAGATGGCTACACCTTC. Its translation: CSVTGGDGYTF. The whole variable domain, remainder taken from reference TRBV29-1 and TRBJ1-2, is SAVISQKPSRDICQRGTSLTIQCQVDSQVTMMFWYRQQPGQSLTLIATANQGSEATYESGFVIDKFPISRPNLTFSTLTVSNMSPEDSSIYLCSVTGGDGYTFGSGTRLTVV.

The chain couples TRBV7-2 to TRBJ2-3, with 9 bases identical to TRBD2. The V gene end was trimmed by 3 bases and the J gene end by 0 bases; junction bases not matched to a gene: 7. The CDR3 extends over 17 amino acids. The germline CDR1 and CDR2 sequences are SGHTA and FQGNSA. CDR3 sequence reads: CASSFFLAGPSTDTQYF. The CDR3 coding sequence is TGTGCCAGCAGCTTCTTCCTAGCGGGACCGAGCACAGATACGCAGTATTTT.

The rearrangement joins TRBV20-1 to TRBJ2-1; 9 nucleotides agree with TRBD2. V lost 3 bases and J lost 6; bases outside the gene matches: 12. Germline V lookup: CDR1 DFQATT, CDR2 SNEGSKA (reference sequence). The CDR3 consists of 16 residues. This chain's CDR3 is CSARGTGGRARNEQFF. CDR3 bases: TGCAGTGCTAGGGGGACCGGCGGGAGGGCACGCAATGAGCAGTTCTTC.

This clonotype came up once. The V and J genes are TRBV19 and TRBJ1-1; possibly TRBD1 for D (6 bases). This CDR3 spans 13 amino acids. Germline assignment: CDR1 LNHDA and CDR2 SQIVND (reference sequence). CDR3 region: CEPDRGGGTEAFF. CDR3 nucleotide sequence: TGTGAACCGGATAGGGGAGGGGGCACTGAAGCTTTCTTT.

CDR3 in DNA: TGTGCCGCCAAGACCGTCTTGGGGAATCAGCCCCAGCATTTT. It encodes CAAKTVLGNQPQHF. This chain links TRBV28 with TRBJ1-5; D is undetermined. Between the trimmed V and J ends, which lost 11 bases and 4 bases, there was a span of 18 bases. The CDR3 spans 14 residues. Per germline, CDR1 MDHEN and CDR2 SYDVKM.

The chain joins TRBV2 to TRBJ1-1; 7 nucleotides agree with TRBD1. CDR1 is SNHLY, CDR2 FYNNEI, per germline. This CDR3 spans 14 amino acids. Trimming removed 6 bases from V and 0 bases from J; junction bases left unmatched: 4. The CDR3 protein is CASSLGQLNTEAFF. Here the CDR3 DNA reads TGTGCCAGCAGCCTGGGACAGCTGAACACTGAAGCTTTCTTT. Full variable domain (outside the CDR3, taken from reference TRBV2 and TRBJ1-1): EPEVTQTPSHQVTQMGQEVILRCVPISNHLYFYWYRQILGQKVEFLVSFYNNEISEKSEIFDDQFSVERPDGSNFTLKIRSTKLEDSAMYFCASSLGQLNTEAFFGQGTRLTVV.

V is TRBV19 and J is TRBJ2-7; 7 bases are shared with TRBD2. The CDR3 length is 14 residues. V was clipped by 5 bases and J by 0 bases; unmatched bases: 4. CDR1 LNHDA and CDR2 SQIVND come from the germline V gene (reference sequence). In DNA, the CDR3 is TGTGCCAGTAGTGGGGGGGACCGCTCCTACGAGCAGTACTTC. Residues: CASSGGDRSYEQYF.

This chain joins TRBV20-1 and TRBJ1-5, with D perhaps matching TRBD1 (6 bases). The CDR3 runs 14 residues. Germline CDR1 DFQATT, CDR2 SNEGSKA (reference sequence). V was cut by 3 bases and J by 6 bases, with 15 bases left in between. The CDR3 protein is CSASEGGRGQPQHF. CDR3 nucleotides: TGCAGTGCTAGCGAGGGGGGTCGGGGTCAGCCCCAGCATTTT.

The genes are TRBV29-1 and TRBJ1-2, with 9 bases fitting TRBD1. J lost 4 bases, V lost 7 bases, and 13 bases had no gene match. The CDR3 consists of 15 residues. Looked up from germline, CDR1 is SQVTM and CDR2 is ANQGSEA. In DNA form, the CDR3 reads TGCAGCGCCTATGGCCGGGACAGGGTGACCTATGGCTACACCTTC. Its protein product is CSAYGRDRVTYGYTF.

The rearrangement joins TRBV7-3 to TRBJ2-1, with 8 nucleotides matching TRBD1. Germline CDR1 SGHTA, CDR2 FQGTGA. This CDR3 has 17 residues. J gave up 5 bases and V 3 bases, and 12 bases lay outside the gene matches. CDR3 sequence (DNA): TGTGCCAGCAGCTTCAAGGCGGGTCAGGGGGCGGACAATGAGCAGTTCTTC. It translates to CASSFKAGQGADNEQFF.

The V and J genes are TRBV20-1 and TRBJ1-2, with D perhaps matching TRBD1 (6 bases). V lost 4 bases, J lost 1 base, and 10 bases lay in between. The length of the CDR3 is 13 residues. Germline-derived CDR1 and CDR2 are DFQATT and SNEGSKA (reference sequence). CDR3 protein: CSATEGGNYGYTF. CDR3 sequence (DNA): TGCAGTGCTACCGAAGGGGGTAACTATGGCTACACCTTC.

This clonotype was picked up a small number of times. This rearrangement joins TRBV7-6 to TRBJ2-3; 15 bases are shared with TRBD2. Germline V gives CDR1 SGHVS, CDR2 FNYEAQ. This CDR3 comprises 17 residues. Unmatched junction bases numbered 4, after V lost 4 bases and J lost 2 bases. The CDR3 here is CASSSGLAGGYTDTQYF. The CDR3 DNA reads TGTGCCAGCAGCTCGGGACTAGCGGGAGGCTACACAGATACGCAGTATTTT.

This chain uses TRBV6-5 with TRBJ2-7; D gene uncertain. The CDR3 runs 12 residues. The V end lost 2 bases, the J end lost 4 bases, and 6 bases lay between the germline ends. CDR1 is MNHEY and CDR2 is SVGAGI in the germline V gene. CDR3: CASSYRVYEQYF. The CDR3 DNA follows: TGTGCCAGCAGTTACAGGGTATACGAGCAGTACTTC.

The CDR3 region is CASSKSGRGSYEQYF. CDR3 DNA: TGTGCCAGCAGTAAAAGCGGGAGGGGCTCCTACGAGCAGTACTTC. V usage is TRBV28 and J usage is TRBJ2-7; 10 bases agree with TRBD2. Looked up from germline, CDR1 is MDHEN and CDR2 is SYDVKM. The CDR3 runs to 15 residues. V shed 5 bases, J shed 0 bases, and the junction held 4 bases outside the gene matches. Together with reference TRBV28 and TRBJ2-7, the CDR3 gives the full variable domain: DVKVTQSSRYLVKRTGEKVFLECVQDMDHENMFWYRQDPGLGLRLIYFSYDVKMKEKGDIPEGYSVSREKKERFSLILESASTNQTSMYLCASSKSGRGSYEQYFGPGTRLTVT.

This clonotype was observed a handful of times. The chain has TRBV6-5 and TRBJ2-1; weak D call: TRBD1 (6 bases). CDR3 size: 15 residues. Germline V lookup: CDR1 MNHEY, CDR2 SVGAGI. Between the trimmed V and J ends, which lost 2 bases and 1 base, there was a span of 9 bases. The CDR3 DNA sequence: TGTGCCAGCAGTTACGAGGGGGTTTCCTACAATGAGCAGTTCTTC. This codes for CASSYEGVSYNEQFF.

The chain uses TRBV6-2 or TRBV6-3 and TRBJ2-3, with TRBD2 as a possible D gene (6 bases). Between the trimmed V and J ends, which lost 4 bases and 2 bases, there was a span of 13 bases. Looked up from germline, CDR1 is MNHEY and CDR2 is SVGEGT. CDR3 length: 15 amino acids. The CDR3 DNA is TGTGCCAGCAGTTCCCGGGCTAGCGACACAGATACGCAGTATTTT. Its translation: CASSSRASDTDTQYF.

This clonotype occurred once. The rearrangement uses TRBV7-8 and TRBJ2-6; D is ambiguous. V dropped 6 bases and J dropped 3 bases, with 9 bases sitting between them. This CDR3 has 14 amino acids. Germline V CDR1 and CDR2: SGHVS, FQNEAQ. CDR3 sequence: CASSSPIGANVLTF. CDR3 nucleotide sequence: TGTGCCAGCAGTTCCCCAATTGGGGCCAACGTCCTGACTTTC.